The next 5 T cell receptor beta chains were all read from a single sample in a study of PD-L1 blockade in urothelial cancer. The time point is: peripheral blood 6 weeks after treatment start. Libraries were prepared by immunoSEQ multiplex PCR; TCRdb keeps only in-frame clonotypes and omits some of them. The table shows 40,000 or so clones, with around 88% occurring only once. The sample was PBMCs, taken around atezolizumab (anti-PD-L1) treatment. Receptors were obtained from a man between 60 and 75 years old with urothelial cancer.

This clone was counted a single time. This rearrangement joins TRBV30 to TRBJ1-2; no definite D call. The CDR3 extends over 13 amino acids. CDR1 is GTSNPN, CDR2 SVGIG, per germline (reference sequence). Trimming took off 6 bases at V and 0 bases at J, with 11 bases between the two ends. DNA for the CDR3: TGTGCCTGTGGGAGTTCCGCTAACTATGGCTACACCTTC. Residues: CACGSSANYGYTF.

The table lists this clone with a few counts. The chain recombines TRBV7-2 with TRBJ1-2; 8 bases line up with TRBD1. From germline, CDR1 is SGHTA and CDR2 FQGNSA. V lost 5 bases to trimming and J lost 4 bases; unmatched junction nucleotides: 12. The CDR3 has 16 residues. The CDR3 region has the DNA TGTGCCAGCAGCCGTCACCCGACAGGGGATGGCTATGGCTACACCTTC. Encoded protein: CASSRHPTGDGYGYTF.

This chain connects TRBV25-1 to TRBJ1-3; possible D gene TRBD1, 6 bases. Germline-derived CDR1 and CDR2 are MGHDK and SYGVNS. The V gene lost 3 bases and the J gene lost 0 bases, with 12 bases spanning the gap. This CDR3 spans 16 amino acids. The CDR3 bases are TGTGCCAGCAGTGATGGGGGCGCAAACTCTGGAAACACCATATATTTT. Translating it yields CASSDGGANSGNTIYF.

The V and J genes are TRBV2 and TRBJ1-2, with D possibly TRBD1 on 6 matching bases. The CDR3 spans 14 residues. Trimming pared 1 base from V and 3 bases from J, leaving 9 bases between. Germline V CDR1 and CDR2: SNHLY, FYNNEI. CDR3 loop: CASSEDGGYYGYTF. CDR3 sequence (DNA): TGTGCCAGCAGTGAAGATGGGGGCTACTATGGCTACACCTTC.

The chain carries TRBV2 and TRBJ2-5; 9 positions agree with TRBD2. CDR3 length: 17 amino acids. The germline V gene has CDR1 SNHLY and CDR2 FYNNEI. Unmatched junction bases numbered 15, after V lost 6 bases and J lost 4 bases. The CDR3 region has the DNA TGTGCCAGCAGCGCCGGGACTAGCACCTTGAGCGGAGAGACCCAGTACTTC. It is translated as CASSAGTSTLSGETQYF. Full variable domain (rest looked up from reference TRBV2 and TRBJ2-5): EPEVTQTPSHQVTQMGQEVILRCVPISNHLYFYWYRQILGQKVEFLVSFYNNEISEKSEIFDDQFSVERPDGSNFTLKIRSTKLEDSAMYFCASSAGTSTLSGETQYFGPGTRLLVL.